The 4 T cell receptor beta chains below come from one sample, sequenced in a study of cytomegalovirus exposure and HLA in healthy donors. Amplification used 60 Vbeta primers and 13 Jbeta primers. Libraries were prepared by immunoSEQ multiplex PCR; TCRdb keeps only in-frame clonotypes and omits some of them. In the table there are approximately 190,000 clones, over 75% of which are singletons. What was sequenced was PBMCs. The receptors here all came from a boy between 2 and 15 years old in good health and CMV-seronegative.

The J gene is TRBJ1-1, the V gene TRBV7-2; D gene unclear. V was clipped by 0 bases and J by 8 bases, with 7 bases between them. This CDR3 comprises 12 residues. Per the germline V gene, CDR1 is SGHTA and CDR2 is FQGNSA. CDR3 bases: TGTGCCAGCAGCTTAGCCGGCGGGGAAGCTTTCTTT. It specifies CASSLAGGEAFF.

The chain recombines TRBV6-6 with TRBJ2-7, with a possible D match to TRBD1 (6 bases). V was pared by 8 bases and J by 5 bases, with 22 bases between. The CDR3 has 15 residues. Germline loops: CDR1 MNHNY, CDR2 SVGAGI (reference sequence). The CDR3 protein is CASALGDRFIHEQYF. CDR3 bases: TGTGCCAGCGCCTTAGGTGACAGGTTCATCCACGAGCAGTACTTC.

A remark on this clone: In the same sample, other DNA sequences code for this CDR3. This rearrangement joins TRBV4-2 to TRBJ2-7, with a weak D call TRBD2 (5 bases). Germline CDR1 reads LGHNA; CDR2 reads YNFKEQ. The length of the CDR3 is 13 residues. V was cut by 0 bases and J by 3 bases, with 6 bases left in between. In DNA, the CDR3 is TGTGCCAGCAGCCAAGATGCGGGCTACGAGCAGTACTTC. The encoded protein is CASSQDAGYEQYF.

In this sample, this clone turned up once. The rearrangement joins TRBV6-5 to TRBJ2-2, with D perhaps matching TRBD2 (5 bases). From germline, CDR1 is MNHEY and CDR2 SVGAGI. This CDR3 is 15 amino acids long. V was trimmed by 6 bases and J by 5 bases, leaving 16 bases between them. CDR3 bases: TGTGCCAGCAGCCGGAGGACCCTGGAGACCGGGGAGCTGTTTTTT. Residues: CASSRRTLETGELFF.